This T cell receptor (beta chain) was sequenced in a study of OX40 agonist ivuxolimab in advanced cancers. On the study more broadly: The drug used for patients, ivuxolimab, was an agonistic anti-OX40 (CD134) antibody.

Clones were read by immunoSEQ multiplex PCR, and TCRdb kept only the in-frame ones, dropping some. The sample consists of approximately 33,000 clones, around nine tenths of them appearing once. The CDR3 has 11 amino acids. With 4 bases removed from V and 5 bases from J, the gap between germline ends came to 6 bases. Germline CDR1 and CDR2: GTSNPN and SVGIG (reference sequence). The clonotype comes from an adult with an advanced solid tumor such as melanoma, head and neck, liver or kidney cancer. This specimen consisted of CD4+ or CD8+ T cells sorted from blood, obtained in a trial of the OX40 agonist ivuxolimab. The chain links TRBV30 to TRBJ2-1, with D uncertain. CDR3 residues: CAWNLDNEQFF. For the CDR3, the DNA is TGTGCCTGGAACCTAGACAATGAGCAGTTCTTC.